The table lists the clone carrying this T cell receptor beta chain with many counts. Its antigen is unknown. Quantitative 5'-RACE with molecular barcodes was used to make the TCR beta libraries. Using its own MiXCR run on the 5' RACE reads, TCRdb lists one record per CDR3 protein. The sample lists 85,000 to 100,000 distinct CDR3 sequences; roughly 8.3% were seen once. There are 15 residues in the CDR3. The V end was cut by 3 bases, the J end by 6 bases, with 21 bases between. Germline CDR1 is SQVTM and CDR2 is ANQGSEA. This specimen belongs to a study of CD8 T cells in ankylosing spondylitis. Study-wide findings and caveats: Reactive arthritis synovial fluid and blood previously showed some of these motif variants. Blood of patients with ankylosing spondylitis appeared to be characterized by a TCR beta motif of eight or nine highly homologous variants. The authors found the disease-linked clones to be CD8+ and relatively rare in peripheral blood.

The V and J genes are TRBV29-1 and TRBJ2-7, with D unclear. The sequenced material came from blood, either unsorted or a sorted T cell fraction (not recorded which). The receptor's source is a male donor with ankylosing spondylitis or in good health (not recorded which). The CDR3, as DNA: TGCAGCGTTGAGCCAGCCGAAGACCCTTGGGGCGAGCAGTACTTC. It specifies CSVEPAEDPWGEQYF.